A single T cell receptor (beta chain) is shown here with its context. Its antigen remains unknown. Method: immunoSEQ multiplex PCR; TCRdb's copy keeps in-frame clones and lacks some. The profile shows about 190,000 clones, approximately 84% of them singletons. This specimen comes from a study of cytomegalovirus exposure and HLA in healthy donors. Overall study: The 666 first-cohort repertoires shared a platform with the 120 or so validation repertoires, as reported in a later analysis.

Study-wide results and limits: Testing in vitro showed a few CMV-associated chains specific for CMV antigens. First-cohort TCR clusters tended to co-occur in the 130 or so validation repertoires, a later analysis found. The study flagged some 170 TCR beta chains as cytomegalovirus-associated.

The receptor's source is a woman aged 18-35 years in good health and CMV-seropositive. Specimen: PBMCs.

CDR3 amino acids: CASSLAGGAEAFF. As DNA, the CDR3 is TGTGCCAGCAGCTTAGCAGGGGGCGCTGAAGCTTTCTTT. The chain couples TRBV7-9 to TRBJ1-1, with 7 positions matching TRBD1. In germline, CDR1 is SEHNR, CDR2 FQNEAQ (reference sequence). V shed 0 bases, J shed 6 bases, and the junction held 1 base outside the gene matches. This CDR3 is built from 13 residues.